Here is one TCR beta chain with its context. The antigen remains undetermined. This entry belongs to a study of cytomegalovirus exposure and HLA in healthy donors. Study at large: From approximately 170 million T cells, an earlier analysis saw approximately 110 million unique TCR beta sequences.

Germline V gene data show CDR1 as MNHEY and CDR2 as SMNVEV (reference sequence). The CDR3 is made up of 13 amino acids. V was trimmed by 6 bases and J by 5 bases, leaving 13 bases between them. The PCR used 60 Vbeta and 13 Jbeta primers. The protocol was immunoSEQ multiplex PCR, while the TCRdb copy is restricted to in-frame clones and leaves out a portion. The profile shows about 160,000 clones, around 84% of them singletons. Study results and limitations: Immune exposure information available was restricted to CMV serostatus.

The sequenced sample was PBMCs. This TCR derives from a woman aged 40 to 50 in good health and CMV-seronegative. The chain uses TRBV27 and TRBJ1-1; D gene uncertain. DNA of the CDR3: TGTGCCAGCAGCCGCGGGTCGAGAACTGAAGCTTTCTTT. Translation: CASSRGSRTEAFF.